The sequence of this TCR beta chain was determined in a study of cytomegalovirus exposure and HLA in healthy donors. PCR involved 60 Vbeta and 13 Jbeta primers. In the original workflow: Tens of millions of unique TCR beta chains, roughly 11 million of them shared, were counted by a later analysis. Profiling relied on immunoSEQ multiplex PCR, and the TCRdb table lists in-frame clones only, not all of them. V and J calls and clone size are those listed in that table; D and trimming were worked out from the DNA. The sample records around 130,000 clones, 70% to 85% being singletons. CDR3 length equals 17 residues. Per the germline V gene, CDR1 is SGDLS and CDR2 is YYNGEE. The trim removed 0 bases at V and 2 bases at J, leaving 7 bases unmatched. The count of this clone is one.

The chain couples TRBV9 to TRBJ2-3; TRBD2 aligns across 9 bases. Specimen: PBMCs. The TCR was taken from a woman aged 60-75 years in good health and CMV-seropositive. The CDR3 protein is CASSVGGGGGATDTQYF. The CDR3 nucleotides read TGTGCCAGCAGCGTAGGTGGGGGCGGGGGGGCCACAGATACGCAGTATTTT.